This TCR beta chain originates from a study of T cells in Graves' hyperthyroidism and ophthalmopathy. Reasons for excluding patients were uncontrolled infection, other autoimmune disease, pregnancy or lactation. TCR beta CDR3 sequences were amplified from RNA transcripts. A set of HTBI primers served as the primers for a first-round RT-PCR of the TCR CDR3. TCRdb redid the calling of the multiplex PCR reads with MiXCR, one entry per CDR3 protein. The repertoire holds approximately 630,000 distinct CDR3 sequences, about 16% seen once, with over 3.5% in the top ten. Findings and limits, study-wide: Appearing also in blood were most of the thyroid clonotypes expanded above 0.001.

A word on this clonotype: No antigen is known for it.

The CDR3 is made up of 16 amino acids. Germline CDR1 SGDLS, CDR2 YYNGEE. Trimming cost V 0 bases and J 0 bases, with 10 bases left between them. The source material was blood. This receptor was taken from a woman in her twenties or thirties with Graves' hyperthyroidism. This chain joins TRBV9 and TRBJ2-1; D gene ambiguous. CDR3: CASSVDPWGSYNEQFF. The CDR3 DNA reads TGTGCCAGCAGCGTAGACCCCTGGGGCTCCTACAATGAGCAGTTCTTC.